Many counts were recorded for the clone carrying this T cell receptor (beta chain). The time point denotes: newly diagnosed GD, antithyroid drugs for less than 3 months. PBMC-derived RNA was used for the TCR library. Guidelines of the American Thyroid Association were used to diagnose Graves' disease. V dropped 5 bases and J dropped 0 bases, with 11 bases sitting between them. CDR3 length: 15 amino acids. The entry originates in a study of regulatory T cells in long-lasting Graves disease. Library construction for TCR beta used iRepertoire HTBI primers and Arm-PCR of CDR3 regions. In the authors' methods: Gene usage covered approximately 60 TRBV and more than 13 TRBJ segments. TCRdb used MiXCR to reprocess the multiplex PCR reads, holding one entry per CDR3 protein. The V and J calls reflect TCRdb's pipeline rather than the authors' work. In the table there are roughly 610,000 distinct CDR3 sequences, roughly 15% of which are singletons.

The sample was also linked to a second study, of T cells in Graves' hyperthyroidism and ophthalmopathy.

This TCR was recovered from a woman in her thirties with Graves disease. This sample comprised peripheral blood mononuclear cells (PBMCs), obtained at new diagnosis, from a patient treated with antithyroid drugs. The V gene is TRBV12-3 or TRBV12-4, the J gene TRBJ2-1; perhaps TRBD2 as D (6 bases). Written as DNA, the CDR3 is TGTGCCAGCAGTGCCTCTAGCGCCTCCTACAATGAGCAGTTCTTC. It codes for CASSASSASYNEQFF.